This T cell receptor beta chain was sequenced for a study of blood T cell repertoires in COVID-19. Trimming took off 3 bases at V and 6 bases at J, with 14 bases between the two ends. Germline V lookup: CDR1 ENHRY, CDR2 SYGVKD. The CDR3 has 14 amino acids. Original processing methods: Estimates of nucleated cell counts were drawn from the amplification of reference gene primers. The method was immunoSEQ multiplex PCR; TCRdb's version includes in-frame clones alone and lacks a portion of them. That table furnishes V, J and clone size, whereas the DNA furnished D and trimming. The sample shows about 87,000 clones, 70% to 85% of them seen only once.

The TCR sequence derives from a woman aged 45-65 years with acute or convalescent COVID-19. V gene TRBV10-3 combines with J gene TRBJ1-2, with D possibly TRBD1 on 6 matching bases. Sequenced material: peripheral blood. CDR3 DNA: TGTGCCATCAGTGAAGGGGGTGGGGTCGATGGCTACACCTTC. Translation gives CAISEGGGVDGYTF.